This entry concerns a single TCR beta chain. TCR sequencing covered a few patients who responded to pembrolizumab. Using immunoSEQ multiplex PCR, the repertoire was profiled, and TCRdb retains in-frame clones only, with some absent. The sample has just under 80,000 clones; roughly 80% are singletons. The record originates from a study of PD-1 blockade in mismatch repair-deficient tumors. This CDR3 has 18 residues. Losses at the gene ends were 2 bases for V and 3 bases for J; bases not matched to a gene: 15. Germline CDR1 LNHDA, CDR2 SQIVND (reference sequence). The sample was peripheral blood, taken 44 weeks after starting pembrolizumab. The clonotype originates from an adult with mismatch repair-deficient cancer. The chain couples TRBV19 to TRBJ2-7; 8 bases line up with TRBD1. CDR3: CASSIIYRQGAIIYEQYF. CDR3 in DNA: TGTGCCAGTAGTATAATTTACCGGCAGGGGGCAATTATCTACGAGCAGTACTTC.